Below are 5 T cell receptor beta chains sequenced from a single sample in a study of persistence of HIV-infected CD4 T cells. This nonspecific control used anti-CD3/anti-CD28 bead stimulation of CD4+ T cells. Responding CD4+ T cells were sorted by upregulation of both CD40 ligand and CD69. These receptors lack a known antigen. This was the immunoSEQ version 4 assay in survey mode. Using immunoSEQ multiplex PCR, the repertoire was profiled, and TCRdb retains in-frame clones only, with some absent. The data contain roughly 43,000 clones, roughly 90% of them seen just once; the ten biggest clones take up 0.85% to 1.3%. The starting material was CD4+ T cells sorted from PBMCs after roughly 18-hour stimulation, obtained from a patient who received antiretroviral therapy. These receptor sequences come from an adult man with HIV who was CMV-seropositive.

The chain links TRBV28 to TRBJ1-6; a possible D gene is TRBD1 (6 bases). CDR1 is MDHEN, CDR2 SYDVKM, per germline. V was cut by 7 bases and J by 7 bases, with 17 bases left in between. The CDR3 totals 15 residues. CDR3 DNA: TGTGCCAGCAAGAGGGTCGGACAGTCGAATTCACCCCTCCACTTT. As protein: CASKRVGQSNSPLHF.

The chain is built from TRBV29-1 and TRBJ1-4; D gene uncertain. The V end was cut by 0 bases, the J end by 6 bases, with 2 bases between. This CDR3 comprises 11 residues. CDR1 and CDR2 (germline): SQVTM, ANQGSEA. CDR3 protein: CSVEEDEKLFF. The CDR3 region has the DNA TGCAGCGTTGAAGAAGATGAAAAACTGTTTTTT.

This clone was detected only once. This CDR3 is CASSFPMSGYGYTF. In nucleotides, the CDR3 is TGTGCCAGCAGTTTTCCTATGTCGGGGTACGGCTACACCTTC. The rearrangement uses TRBV28 and TRBJ1-2; D is unresolved. Germline V gene lookup returns CDR1 MDHEN and CDR2 SYDVKM. This CDR3 comprises 14 residues. With 3 bases removed from V and 8 bases from J, the gap between germline ends came to 16 bases.

The chain is built from TRBV5-4 and TRBJ2-3; 8 nucleotides agree with TRBD2. V shed 1 base and J 5 bases; nucleotides not matched to a gene: 3. The CDR3 loop spans 14 amino acids. CDR1 is SGHNT, CDR2 YYREEE, per germline (reference sequence). CDR3 sequence (DNA): TGTGCCAGCAGCTTGCCGGGGGGGAAAGATACGCAGTATTTT. It translates to CASSLPGGKDTQYF.

The chain recombines TRBV28 with TRBJ1-5; the D gene is possibly TRBD1 (6 bases). Trimming took 11 bases from V and 0 from J, leaving 14 bases between them. Germline lookup yields CDR1 MDHEN and CDR2 SYDVKM. The CDR3 extends over 14 amino acids. The CDR3 coding sequence is TGTGCCGGGACTAGGGACACTAGCAATCAGCCCCAGCATTTT. The encoded protein is CAGTRDTSNQPQHF.